The TCR beta chain under discussion was sequenced for a study of CD8+ T cells in alopecia areata. Background on the study: Scoring of severity for treated patients was based on percentage of affected scalp area.

V was trimmed by 3 bases and J by 2 bases, leaving 1 base between them. The CDR3 runs 11 residues. Germline V gene sequence: CDR1 ENHRY, CDR2 SYGVKD. The treatment: oral pan-JAK inhibitor, 5-10 mg twice daily. In each case, RNA was isolated and then reverse transcribed into cDNA as the sequencing template. The assay was immunoSEQ multiplex PCR, and TCRdb's table has in-frame clones only and misses some. The sample includes about 270,000 clones, about 62% of them seen just once. The source is a human donor with alopecia areata. The sequenced sample was CD4+ T cells sorted from blood, obtained around week 54, from a patient treated with tofacitinib. The chain couples TRBV10-3 to TRBJ2-5; D not resolved. The CDR3 region is CAISEQETQYF. The CDR3 region has the DNA TGTGCCATCAGTGAACAAGAGACCCAGTACTTC.